What follows are 11 T cell receptor beta chains derived from one specimen sequenced in a study of monozygotic twins with inflammatory bowel disease. TCRdb reworked the 5' RACE reads into one entry per CDR3 protein, no DNA. The sample has around 210,000 distinct CDR3 sequences. Input material: blood. Every receptor here comes from a human donor with ulcerative colitis or Crohn's disease, or a healthy co-twin of an affected twin (not recorded which).

The rearrangement uses TRBV7-9 and TRBJ2-7. The germline V gene has CDR1 SEHNR and CDR2 FQNEAQ (reference sequence). This CDR3 has 15 amino acids. The chain's CDR3 is CASSLALSSSYEQYF.

This chain links TRBV28 with TRBJ2-1; TCRdb indicates TRBD2, and absent DNA this call remains unverified. The CDR3 has 15 residues. Looked up from germline, CDR1 is MDHEN and CDR2 is SYDVKM. Here the CDR3 reads CASSLRERSYNEQFF.

CDR3 region: CSARDRVTGELFF. V usage is TRBV20-1 and J usage is TRBJ2-2; checking the TCRdb D call of TRBD1 is not possible without DNA. Per germline, CDR1 DFQATT and CDR2 SNEGSKA (reference sequence). This CDR3 is built from 13 residues.

The rearrangement links TRBV7-9 to TRBJ2-3; as DNA is missing, the TRBD1 call by TCRdb cannot be tested. The CDR3 contains 13 residues. The germline V gene has CDR1 SEHNR and CDR2 FQNEAQ (reference sequence). This chain's CDR3 is CASSRDTTDTQYF.

The chain is built from TRBV28 and TRBJ2-3. From germline, CDR1 is MDHEN and CDR2 SYDVKM. The length of the CDR3 is 13 residues. The CDR3 reads CASSLRLTDTQYF.

V usage is TRBV11-1 and J usage is TRBJ2-1; TCRdb designates TRBD1, a call that cannot be tested without DNA. Per germline, CDR1 SGHAT and CDR2 FQDESV (reference sequence). There are 18 residues in the CDR3. CDR3 loop: CASSLEEGAYIGSDEQFF.

The chain uses TRBV4-1 and TRBJ2-1; absent DNA, TCRdb's TRBD1 call cannot be checked. In germline, CDR1 is MGHRA, CDR2 YSYEKL. This CDR3 region has 16 residues. CDR3 sequence: CASSPASPTGNNEQFF.

V usage is TRBV7-2 and J usage is TRBJ1-5; TCRdb reports TRBD1, a call that lacks DNA to check it against. The CDR3 consists of 15 residues. Germline V gene sequence: CDR1 SGHTA, CDR2 FQGNSA. CDR3 region: CASSIGTGSGQPQHF.

V is TRBV11-2 and J is TRBJ2-4. This CDR3 is built from 14 residues. The germline V gene encodes CDR1 SGHAT and CDR2 FQNNGV. The CDR3 sequence: CASSYGNRETMQYF.

The genes are TRBV6-5 and TRBJ1-3. The CDR3 length is 17 residues. Looked up from germline, CDR1 is MNHEY and CDR2 is SVGAGI. This CDR3 is CASRLTSSKNSGNTIYF.

V gene TRBV12-3 or TRBV12-4 combines with J gene TRBJ1-5; absent DNA, TCRdb's TRBD1 call cannot be checked. The CDR3 totals 14 residues. The CDR3 is CASSPGTYRQPQHF.